This is a list of T cell receptor beta chains from one sample in a study of PD-L1 blockade in urothelial cancer. Method: immunoSEQ multiplex PCR; TCRdb's copy keeps in-frame clones and lacks some. The profile covers 57,000 or so clones, with 82% appearing a single time and around 4.5% taken by the ten largest. The specimen comprised PBMCs, sampled around atezolizumab (anti-PD-L1) treatment. These receptors came from a man aged 70 or older with urothelial cancer. CDR3s include the opening cysteine and the closing phenylalanine or tryptophan. Fields, in order: D gene, V gene, clone size, J gene, CDR3 protein, CDR3 DNA. D genes are given only for firm matches. Not all rows give a size; the values are once, few, many and, for expanded clones, a class.

D gene: TRBD2
V gene: TRBV2
clone size: .
J gene: TRBJ2-7
CDR3 protein: CASFRGGTSALEQYF
CDR3 DNA: TGTGCCAGCTTCCGAGGGGGGACTAGCGCCCTCGAGCAGTACTTC

D gene: .
V gene: TRBV30
clone size: .
J gene: TRBJ1-4
CDR3 protein: CAWGAGARGKLFF
CDR3 DNA: TGTGCCTGGGGAGCAGGGGCACGGGGCAAGCTGTTTTTT

D gene: .
V gene: TRBV9
clone size: .
J gene: TRBJ2-2
CDR3 protein: CASSANSGDENTGELFF
CDR3 DNA: TGTGCCAGCAGCGCCAACTCGGGGGACGAGAACACCGGGGAGCTGTTTTTT

D gene: .
V gene: TRBV5-1
clone size: .
J gene: TRBJ2-3
CDR3 protein: CASSFLTSTDTQYF
CDR3 DNA: TGCGCCAGCAGCTTCCTGACAAGCACAGATACGCAGTATTTT

D gene: TRBD2
V gene: TRBV30
clone size: .
J gene: TRBJ2-1
CDR3 protein: CAWSVGSGVYNEQFF
CDR3 DNA: TGTGCCTGGAGTGTTGGTAGCGGGGTCTACAATGAGCAGTTCTTC

D gene: TRBD1
V gene: TRBV5-4
clone size: once
J gene: TRBJ2-3
CDR3 protein: CASSLDVGDREYF
CDR3 DNA: TGTGCCAGCAGCTTGGATGTGGGGGACAGGGAGTATTTT

D gene: .
V gene: TRBV5-1
clone size: .
J gene: TRBJ2-2
CDR3 protein: CASSPPEGANTGELFF
CDR3 DNA: TGCGCCAGCAGCCCACCTGAGGGGGCGAACACCGGGGAGCTGTTTTTT

D gene: TRBD1
V gene: TRBV10-3
clone size: .
J gene: TRBJ1-5
CDR3 protein: CAISDQQGGNQPQHF
CDR3 DNA: TGTGCCATCAGCGATCAGCAGGGGGGCAATCAGCCCCAGCATTTT

D gene: .
V gene: TRBV9
clone size: few
J gene: TRBJ2-1
CDR3 protein: CASSPTGTPTYNEQFF
CDR3 DNA: TGTGCCAGCAGCCCCACCGGGACACCAACCTACAATGAGCAGTTCTTC

D gene: .
V gene: TRBV6-6
clone size: .
J gene: TRBJ1-5
CDR3 protein: CASSYSSGDQHF
CDR3 DNA: TGTGCCAGCAGTTACTCAAGCGGAGATCAGCATTTT

D gene: .
V gene: TRBV29-1
clone size: once
J gene: TRBJ1-2
CDR3 protein: CSVERQRNYGYTF
CDR3 DNA: TGCAGCGTTGAGAGACAGAGGAACTATGGCTACACCTTC

D gene: .
V gene: TRBV6-1
clone size: .
J gene: TRBJ2-5
CDR3 protein: CASSEFPGLQTQYF
CDR3 DNA: TGTGCCAGCAGTGAATTTCCGGGATTGCAGACCCAGTACTTC

D gene: .
V gene: TRBV29-1
clone size: .
J gene: TRBJ1-1
CDR3 protein: CSVDRGSTEAFF
CDR3 DNA: TGCAGCGTTGACAGGGGCTCAACTGAAGCTTTCTTT